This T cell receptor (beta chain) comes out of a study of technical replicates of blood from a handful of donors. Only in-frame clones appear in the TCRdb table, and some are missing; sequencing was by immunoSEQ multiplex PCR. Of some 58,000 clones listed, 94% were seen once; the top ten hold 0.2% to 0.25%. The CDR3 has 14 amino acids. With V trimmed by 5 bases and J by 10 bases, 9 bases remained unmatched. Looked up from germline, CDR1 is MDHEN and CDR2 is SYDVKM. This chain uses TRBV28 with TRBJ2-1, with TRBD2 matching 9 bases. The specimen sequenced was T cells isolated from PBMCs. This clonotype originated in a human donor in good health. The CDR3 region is CASSPGQREEEQFF. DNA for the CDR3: TGTGCCAGCAGTCCAGGGCAGCGGGAGGAAGAGCAGTTCTTC.